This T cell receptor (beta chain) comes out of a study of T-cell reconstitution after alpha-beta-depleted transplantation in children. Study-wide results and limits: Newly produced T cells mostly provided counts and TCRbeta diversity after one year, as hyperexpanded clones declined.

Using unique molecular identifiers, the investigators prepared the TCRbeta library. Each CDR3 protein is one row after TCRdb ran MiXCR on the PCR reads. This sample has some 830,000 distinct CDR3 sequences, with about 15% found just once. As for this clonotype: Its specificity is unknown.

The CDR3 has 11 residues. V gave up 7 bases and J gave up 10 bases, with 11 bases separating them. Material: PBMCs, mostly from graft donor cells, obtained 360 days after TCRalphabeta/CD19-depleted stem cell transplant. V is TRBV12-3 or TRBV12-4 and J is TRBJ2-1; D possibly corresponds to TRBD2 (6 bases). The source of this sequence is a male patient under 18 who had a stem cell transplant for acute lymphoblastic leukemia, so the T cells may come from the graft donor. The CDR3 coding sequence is TGTGCCAGCACGATCGCGGGGGAGCAGTTCTTC. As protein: CASTIAGEQFF.